The clone carrying this TCR beta chain was recorded a few times. What it binds is not known. The V and J ends lost 6 bases and 6 bases, in that order; junction bases with no gene match: 6. The CDR3 spans 16 residues. The germline CDR1 and CDR2 sequences are ENHRY and SYGVKD. The source of the sample is a study of beta chain features in type 1 diabetes. For the study at large: Healthy donors and patients had similar age, gender and cell yields.

Study-wide findings and caveats: A cDNA-based sequencing approach could over-represent cells with high TCR expression. Significant though moderate, a shortening of TCRB CDR3s appeared in all four CD4+ subsets of Type 1 diabetes patients. Healthy donors had naive, central memory and Treg TCRB repertoires that appeared less similar than those seen among patients.

Expressed TCRB transcripts were sequenced, since all the RNA that had been isolated was reverse transcribed. Repertoires were generated with immunoSEQ multiplex PCR, while TCRdb's copy carries only in-frame clones and drops some. The sample has over 150,000 clones; 6.5% to 10% are singletons. Markers CD45RO/CCR7/CD25/CD127/CD95/CD27 served to sort CD4+ naive, central memory, regulatory and stem cell-like memory cells. The J gene is TRBJ2-2, the V gene TRBV10-3; 14 bases are shared with TRBD2. The specimen was central memory CD4+ T cells from blood. The receptor was derived from a woman aged 18-29 years with type 1 diabetes. The DNA of the CDR3 is TGTGCCATCAGGGGGACTAGCGGGGGTGTCTCCGGGGAGCTGTTTTTT. Translated, it gives CAIRGTSGGVSGELFF.